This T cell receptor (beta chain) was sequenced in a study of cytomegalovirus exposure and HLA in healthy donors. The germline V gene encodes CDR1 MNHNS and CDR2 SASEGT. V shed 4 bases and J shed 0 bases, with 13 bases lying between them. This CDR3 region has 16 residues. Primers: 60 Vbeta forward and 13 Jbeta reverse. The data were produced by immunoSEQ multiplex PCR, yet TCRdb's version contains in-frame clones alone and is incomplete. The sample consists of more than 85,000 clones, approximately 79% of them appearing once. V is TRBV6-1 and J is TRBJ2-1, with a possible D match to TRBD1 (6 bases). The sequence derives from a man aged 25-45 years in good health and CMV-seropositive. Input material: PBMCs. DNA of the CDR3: TGTGCCAGCAGTGTTTTCCGGGACAACTCCTACAATGAGCAGTTCTTC. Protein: CASSVFRDNSYNEQFF.